A selection of T cell receptor beta chains follows, all from one sample in a study of T-cell reconstitution after alpha-beta-depleted transplantation in children. One entry per CDR3 protein results from TCRdb running MiXCR on the PCR reads. Of about 830,000 distinct CDR3 sequences in the sample, approximately 15% are singletons; the top ten hold approximately 5%. The source material was PBMCs, mostly from graft donor cells, sampled 360 days after TCRalphabeta/CD19-depleted stem cell transplant. Receptors were obtained from a male patient younger than 18 who had a stem cell transplant for acute lymphoblastic leukemia, so the T cells may come from the graft donor. CDR3s leave out the opening cysteine and the closing phenylalanine or tryptophan. D genes are given only for firm matches.

J | V | D | CDR3
TRBJ2-4 | TRBV18 | . | ASSPGAVFSHQY
TRBJ1-5 | TRBV12-3/TRBV12-4 | . | ASSLEVWGPQH
TRBJ1-1 | TRBV5-1 | . | ASSSSWGVRNTEAF
TRBJ2-2 | TRBV25-1 | TRBD2 | ASSDPGLAGNTGELF
TRBJ1-2 | TRBV4-1 | TRBD1 | ASSQGTGGGYT
TRBJ2-3 | TRBV11-1 | TRBD2 | ASSPEREGIYSTDTQY
TRBJ2-3 | TRBV12-3/TRBV12-4 | . | ASSPRGGGDTQY
TRBJ1-5 | TRBV3-1 | . | ASSVGGFYSNQPQH
TRBJ1-2 | TRBV7-3 | TRBD1 | ASSFRQGNYGYT
TRBJ1-1 | TRBV12-3/TRBV12-4 | TRBD1 | ASTVQGNGAF
TRBJ2-7 | TRBV4-2 | . | ASSQESGYYEQY
TRBJ2-4 | TRBV27 | . | ASSPKGGLAKNIQY
TRBJ2-1 | TRBV9 | TRBD1 | ASSVAKGTGRYNEQF
TRBJ1-1 | TRBV5-5 | TRBD1 | ASSKSIRGRMNTEAF
TRBJ1-1 | TRBV5-1 | TRBD1 | ASSLPGTGENTEAF
TRBJ2-7 | TRBV28 | TRBD1 | ASSSLGGQGKYEQY
TRBJ2-6 | TRBV5-6 | . | ASSSGLAALSGANVLT
TRBJ2-3 | TRBV27 | TRBD1 | ATQTGVSSDTQY
TRBJ2-7 | TRBV5-1 | . | ASSLDGGPAYEQY
TRBJ2-5 | TRBV5-1 | TRBD2 | ASSLGLLAGDLETQY
TRBJ2-7 | TRBV3-1 | . | ASSQVTGERPGGEQY
TRBJ1-3 | TRBV3-1 | . | ASSQDSGNTIY
TRBJ1-1 | TRBV6-2/TRBV6-3 | . | ASSPTGRLNTEAF
TRBJ1-2 | TRBV20-1 | . | SARRLGGYT
TRBJ2-1 | TRBV12-3/TRBV12-4 | TRBD2 | ASSFGSGGNNEQF
TRBJ1-2 | TRBV7-9 | . | ASSLGRFYGYT
TRBJ2-7 | TRBV5-5 | . | ASSLRQYYEQY
TRBJ1-2 | TRBV19 | . | ASSTGKFGYT
TRBJ2-7 | TRBV5-1 | . | ASSTGPDYEQY
TRBJ1-5 | TRBV12-5 | . | ASGLPHSSRRQPQH
TRBJ2-3 | TRBV5-1 | TRBD2 | ASSDGLAGGYTDTQY
TRBJ1-5 | TRBV20-1 | . | SAPRDGAQPQH
TRBJ2-1 | TRBV3-1 | . | ASSQKGRLPWDNEQF
TRBJ2-5 | TRBV7-2 | . | ASSLSRVETQY
TRBJ1-4 | TRBV7-9 | . | ASSPRGINEKLF
TRBJ2-5 | TRBV9 | . | ASSVAGKQETQY
TRBJ2-7 | TRBV27 | . | ASSFGSGVSYEQY
TRBJ2-7 | TRBV4-1 | . | ASSQEGFGEQY
TRBJ2-1 | TRBV27 | . | ASASGRVVGKGNQQF
TRBJ2-7 | TRBV20-1 | . | SALPQGYEQY
TRBJ2-7 | TRBV7-9 | . | ASSTPRGSISYEQY
TRBJ2-7 | TRBV9 | . | ASSVGHLGEQY
TRBJ1-2 | TRBV5-1 | . | ASSLGQDNYGYT
TRBJ1-5 | TRBV20-1 | . | SASSIGGNQPQH
TRBJ2-7 | TRBV27 | . | ASSWGSSYEQY
TRBJ2-7 | TRBV20-1 | . | SAELPGPYEQY
TRBJ2-3 | TRBV5-1 | TRBD2 | ASSLGSGSTRDTQY
TRBJ2-7 | TRBV12-3/TRBV12-4 | . | ASSQRQTMLPGEQY
TRBJ2-1 | TRBV29-1 | TRBD2 | SVVGGRSYNEQF
TRBJ2-7 | TRBV4-1 | TRBD2 | ASRASGNVEQY
TRBJ2-7 | TRBV5-1 | TRBD2 | ASSGTYSGRFAYEQY
TRBJ2-7 | TRBV5-1 | TRBD2 | ASSLDLAGIYEQY
TRBJ2-7 | TRBV7-6 | TRBD2 | ASSLGSTSGRGEQY